One sample yielded the 27 T cell receptor beta chains listed below, sequenced in a study of blood T cells in healthy people across ages. With a J-beta primer mix and a sample-barcoded 5' primer, a second PCR ran about 7 to 11 cycles. TCRdb analysed the 5' RACE reads with MiXCR anew, one entry per CDR3 protein. This table holds a few hundred thousand distinct CDR3 sequences, about 55% found once. Sequences were obtained from blood. These receptors originate from a man between 60 and 75 years old in good health.

CDR3 DNA: TGTGCCAGCAGCTTACGAGCGAACACCGGGGAGCTGTTTTTT. Its translation is CASSLRANTGELFF. The genes are TRBV7-2 and TRBJ2-2; D not certain. The CDR3 spans 14 residues. Germline V gene sequence: CDR1 SGHTA, CDR2 FQGNSA. V lost 2 bases to trimming and J lost 0 bases, with 4 bases between them.

The chain couples TRBV28 to TRBJ2-7, with D possibly being TRBD2 (6 bases). V was shortened by 4 bases and J by 7 bases, with 17 bases between the two germline ends. This CDR3 is 14 amino acids long. Germline CDR1 and CDR2: MDHEN and SYDVKM. Written as DNA, the CDR3 is TGTGCCAGCAGTTCGGGACTGGGTTTGGGAGAGCAGTACTTC. Encoded protein: CASSSGLGLGEQYF.

In the case of this clonotype: A much larger clone sits a single nucleotide away, making a read error possible. CDR3 residues: CAGSLPSSYNEQYF. The CDR3 region has the DNA TGTGCCGGCAGCCTTCCTAGCTCCTACAATGAGCAGTACTTC. The chain employs TRBV3-1 and TRBJ2-1, with a possible D match to TRBD2 (5 bases). The end of the DNA aligns better with TRBJ2-7, so the J call may be wrong. Per germline, CDR1 LGHDT and CDR2 YNNKEL (reference sequence). The length of the CDR3 is 14 residues.

This clonotype was observed a few times. V is TRBV5-1 and J is TRBJ2-3; D tentatively fits TRBD1 or TRBD2 (5 bases each). Looked up from germline, CDR1 is SGHRS and CDR2 is YFSETQ. The CDR3 has 13 amino acids. Trimming removed 8 bases from V and 1 base from J, with 11 bases in between. CDR3 coding DNA: TGCGCCAGTGCCGGGACCCGCACAGATACGCAGTATTTT. It encodes CASAGTRTDTQYF.

The V gene is TRBV11-2, the J gene TRBJ2-7; unclear D gene. V lost 5 bases and J 5 bases, leaving 13 bases between the germline ends. This CDR3 is built from 13 residues. Germline lookup yields CDR1 SGHAT and CDR2 FQNNGV. The CDR3 bases are TGTGCCAGCAGCGTAGCTGTGCCCCACGAGCAGTACTTC. It yields the protein CASSVAVPHEQYF.

This chain connects TRBV28 to TRBJ2-3, with D maybe TRBD1 (7 bases). Trimming stripped 1 base from V and 4 bases from J, with 15 bases between. Germline-derived CDR1 and CDR2 are MDHEN and SYDVKM. CDR3 size: 16 residues. The CDR3 is CASSLYGGGASDTQYF. CDR3 sequence (DNA): TGTGCCAGCAGTTTATATGGAGGGGGCGCGTCAGATACGCAGTATTTT.

This clonotype has only a few counts. The chain joins TRBV4-3 to TRBJ1-6; TRBD1 matches 7 bases. The CDR3 loop spans 15 amino acids. Germline V gene sequence: CDR1 LGHNA, CDR2 YSLEER. After removal of 0 bases from V and 7 bases from J, the junction contained 3 bases not matched to a gene. The CDR3 protein is CASSQEQGLNSPLHF. The CDR3 region has the DNA TGCGCCAGCAGCCAAGAACAGGGGCTCAATTCACCCCTCCACTTT.

This clonotype was counted many times. The chain employs TRBV20-1 and TRBJ2-4; 8 positions agree with TRBD2. TRBJ2-7 explains the end of the DNA better; the J call may be wrong. CDR3 length: 15 amino acids. CDR1 is DFQATT and CDR2 is SNEGSKA in the germline V gene (reference sequence). Written as DNA, the CDR3 is TGCAGTGCTCCTACTGGACTAGCCACAACACACGAGCAGTACTTC. Translating gives CSAPTGLATTHEQYF.

This clonotype has a single count. An end of the junction does not agree with germline; a read error may underlie this. The chain carries TRBV7-9 and TRBJ2-3; D is perhaps TRBD1 (6 bases). The CDR3 spans 16 residues. In germline, CDR1 is SEHNR, CDR2 FQNEAQ (reference sequence). CDR3 sequence reads: CTSSRRGPAKGDTQYF. The CDR3 bases are TGTACCAGCAGCCGCAGGGGACCGGCCAAGGGAGATACGCAGTATTTT.

This chain connects TRBV7-8 to TRBJ2-1; 11 positions agree with TRBD2. The J segment lost 9 bases and the V segment lost 5 bases, leaving 6 bases of the junction unmatched. The CDR3 totals 14 residues. Germline CDR1 and CDR2: SGHVS and FQNEAQ. The CDR3 protein is CASSTPGLAVEQFF. DNA for the CDR3: TGTGCCAGCAGCACTCCGGGACTAGCGGTTGAGCAGTTCTTC.

On this clonotype: One end of the junction fails to match germline, which may point to a read error. V usage is TRBV20-1 and J usage is TRBJ2-7, with 14 positions matching TRBD2. Germline V CDR1 and CDR2: DFQATT, SNEGSKA (reference sequence). The CDR3 covers 15 residues. CDR3: CSATKGLAGDHELYF. CDR3 sequence (DNA): TGCAGTGCTACCAAGGGACTAGCGGGGGACCACGAGCTGTACTTC.

J is TRBJ2-1 and V is TRBV20-1; possible D gene TRBD2, 6 bases. The CDR3 contains 12 residues. Germline V gene data show CDR1 as DFQATT and CDR2 as SNEGSKA (reference sequence). Deletions cut 1 base from V and 8 bases from J, with 9 bases between. CDR3 coding DNA: TGCAGTGCTAGAGGGGGGGTCGATGAGCAGTTCTTC. Its translation is CSARGGVDEQFF.

The chain combines TRBV6-5 with TRBJ2-1; 13 bases are shared with TRBD2. The CDR3 spans 18 residues. Germline CDR1 MNHEY, CDR2 SVGAGI. Unmatched junction bases numbered 10, after V lost 2 bases and J lost 6 bases. The CDR3 nucleotides read TGTGCCAGCAGTTACATCGCCTTACTAGCGGGAGGGCGCAATGAGCAGTTCTTC. As protein: CASSYIALLAGGRNEQFF.

The V call is TRBV10-3, the J call TRBJ2-4; TRBD2 matches 10 bases. The DNA end lines up better with TRBJ2-5; the J call may be wrong. Germline loops: CDR1 ENHRY, CDR2 SYGVKD. This CDR3 is built from 15 residues. CDR3 DNA: TGTGCCATCAGTGGCCTAGCGGGGGCCCCAGAGACCCAGTACTTC. This translates into CAISGLAGAPETQYF.

This clonotype showed up many times. The chain employs TRBV7-2 and TRBJ2-7, with D tentatively TRBD2 (6 bases). This CDR3 is 14 amino acids long. Germline CDR1 is SGHTA and CDR2 is FQGNSA. V shed 1 base and J shed 6 bases, with 13 bases lying between them. The CDR3 DNA sequence: TGTGCCAGCAGCTTAGGCCCTAGCGCCGGCGAGCAGTACTTC. This translates into CASSLGPSAGEQYF.

Points on this clonotype: One junction end does not reproduce the germline sequence, and a read error may be involved. The chain carries TRBV20-1 and TRBJ1-2, with D hard to call. This CDR3 is built from 13 residues. From germline, CDR1 is DFQATT and CDR2 SNEGSKA (reference sequence). CDR3 amino acids: CSARVVEDYGYTF. In DNA, the CDR3 is TGCAGTGCCAGAGTCGTGGAGGACTATGGCTACACCTTC.

The rearrangement uses TRBV5-1 and TRBJ2-7, with 9 bases identical to TRBD1. The V gene's germline CDR1 is SGHRS and CDR2 YFSETQ. V lost 4 bases and J lost 5; bases outside the gene matches: 7. CDR3 length equals 14 residues. CDR3 coding DNA: TGCGCCAGCAGCGGCCGGGACAGGGCCCACGAGCAGTACTTC. Residues: CASSGRDRAHEQYF.

This clonotype was observed a handful of times. The gene calls are TRBV10-3 and TRBJ1-1, with 7 bases lining up with TRBD1. The CDR3 runs to 14 residues. CDR1 is ENHRY, CDR2 SYGVKD, per germline. The J segment lost 1 base and the V segment lost 4 bases, leaving 3 bases of the junction unmatched. The CDR3 DNA reads as TGTGCCATCAGTGGGGGACAGAAGAACACTGAAGCTTTCTTT. This gives the protein CAISGGQKNTEAFF.

This clonotype was seen more than once but under ten times. V is TRBV7-3 and J is TRBJ1-6; D gene uncertain. This CDR3 spans 14 amino acids. The V gene's germline CDR1 is SGHTA and CDR2 FQGTGA. Trimming cost V 0 bases and J 8 bases, with 8 bases left between them. The CDR3 region is CASSLTPGDSPLHF. Here the CDR3 DNA reads TGTGCCAGCAGCTTAACACCGGGCGATTCACCCCTCCACTTT. Combining the CDR3 with reference TRBV7-3 and TRBJ1-6 gives the whole variable domain GAGVSQTPSNKVTEKGKYVELRCDPISGHTALYWYRQSLGQGPEFLIYFQGTGAADDSGLPNDRFFAVRPEGSVSTLKIQRTERGDSAVYLCASSLTPGDSPLHFGNGTRLTVT.

The V call is TRBV2, the J call TRBJ2-7; the match to TRBD1 covers 10 bases. V shed 1 base, J shed 5 bases, and the junction held 8 bases outside the gene matches. This CDR3 is built from 16 residues. Germline V gene data show CDR1 as SNHLY and CDR2 as FYNNEI. The CDR3 coding sequence is TGTGCCAGCAGTGAAGGAAGGGGACAGGGGCACGACGAGCAGTACTTC. Amino acid sequence: CASSEGRGQGHDEQYF.

To note about this clonotype: A much larger clone lies one base from this, so it may be a read error. Here the CDR3 reads CASSLPLSSYNEQFF. CDR3 DNA: TGTGCCAGCAGCCTTCCCCTTAGCTCCTACAATGAGCAGTTCTTC. The chain joins TRBV5-6 to TRBJ2-1; D call uncertain. The CDR3 consists of 15 residues. Deletions cut 4 bases from V and 0 bases from J, with 11 bases between. Germline V gives CDR1 SGHDT, CDR2 YYEEEE.

The CDR3 loop is CASGRGKNTDTQYF. The CDR3 DNA reads TGTGCCAGCGGGCGGGGGAAGAACACAGATACGCAGTATTTT. The rearrangement uses TRBV3-1 and TRBJ2-3, with 7 bases identical to TRBD2. Trimming cost V 8 bases and J 2 bases; bases outside gene matches: 7. The germline V gene encodes CDR1 LGHDT and CDR2 YNNKEL (reference sequence). This CDR3 has 14 amino acids.

The rearrangement uses TRBV6-5 and TRBJ2-7; 7 bases map to TRBD2. V was clipped by 7 bases and J by 1 base; unmatched bases: 7. Per the germline V gene, CDR1 is MNHEY and CDR2 is SVGAGI. This CDR3 region has 14 residues. For the CDR3, the DNA is TGTGCCAGCAACCCCTCGGGAGGATCCTACGAGCAGTACTTC. Translation: CASNPSGGSYEQYF.

This clonotype turned up a few times. For the CDR3, the DNA is TGCAGTGCTAGGGCGGGGGGTTCACCCCTCCACTTT. This gives the protein CSARAGGSPLHF. The V and J genes are TRBV20-1 and TRBJ1-6; a weak D match, TRBD1 (5 bases). V was clipped by 3 bases and J by 9 bases, with 9 bases between them. Per germline, CDR1 DFQATT and CDR2 SNEGSKA (reference sequence). The CDR3 spans 12 residues.

This clonotype was detected ten times or more. The chain links TRBV12-3 or TRBV12-4 to TRBJ2-7; 12 bases match TRBD1. CDR3 length: 14 amino acids. The junction had 6 bases not matched to a gene; V was cut back by 5 bases and J by 7 bases. The CDR3 loop is CASSAGQGAGEQYF. The CDR3 DNA follows: TGTGCCAGCAGTGCGGGACAGGGGGCCGGTGAGCAGTACTTC.

The chain joins TRBV20-1 to TRBJ1-6, with 7 positions matching TRBD1. CDR1 DFQATT and CDR2 SNEGSKA come from the germline V gene (reference sequence). This CDR3 comprises 15 residues. With V trimmed by 3 bases and J by 7 bases, 9 bases remained unmatched. CDR3 amino acids: CSASVAGGKNSPLHF. The DNA of the CDR3 is TGCAGTGCTAGCGTGGCAGGGGGAAAGAATTCACCCCTCCACTTT.

The chain carries TRBV2 and TRBJ2-1; 8 bases line up with TRBD2. The CDR3 has 15 amino acids. V lost 2 bases to trimming and J lost 9 bases; unmatched junction nucleotides: 9. From germline, CDR1 is SNHLY and CDR2 FYNNEI. In nucleotides, the CDR3 is TGTGCCAGCAGTGAAACCCGGGGGGGCCACTCTGAGCAGTTCTTC. Amino acids: CASSETRGGHSEQFF. The full variable domain, with the rest looked up from reference TRBV2 and TRBJ2-1, is EPEVTQTPSHQVTQMGQEVILRCVPISNHLYFYWYRQILGQKVEFLVSFYNNEISEKSEIFDDQFSVERPDGSNFTLKIRSTKLEDSAMYFCASSETRGGHSEQFFGPGTRLTVL.